This entry lists 4 T cell receptor beta chains sequenced from one sample in a study of human T cells and chemical hapten exposure. TCRdb reprocessed the RACE reads via MiXCR and lists one record per CDR3 protein. The table shows around 160,000 distinct CDR3 sequences, with approximately 14% occurring only once. Time point given: patch test 1, 2 weeks after DPC sensitization. Regarding treatment: therapeutic diphenylcyclopropenone sensitization with weekly scalp DPC. The sequences come from whole blood, collected in connection with sensitization to the hapten diphenylcyclopropenone (DPC). These receptors all come from a woman in her twenties or thirties with alopecia areata. Some clones in this sample may be carry-over from other donors' samples.

This clonotype occurred a few times. The CDR3 protein is CSVATSTDTQYF. The CDR3 DNA reads TGCAGCGTTGCTACGTCCACAGATACGCAGTATTTT. The chain has TRBV29-1 and TRBJ2-3, with unresolved D. Germline CDR1 SQVTM, CDR2 ANQGSEA. This CDR3 comprises 12 residues. The V end was cut by 4 bases, the J end by 2 bases, with 7 bases between.

A few counts support this clonotype. The rearrangement joins TRBV12-3 or TRBV12-4 to TRBJ1-4, with D possibly TRBD1 on 5 matching bases. The CDR3 totals 15 residues. V dropped 6 bases and J dropped 3 bases, with 14 bases sitting between them. This CDR3 reads CASSPSGPPNEKLFF. DNA of the CDR3: TGTGCCAGCAGCCCATCGGGGCCGCCTAATGAAAAACTGTTTTTT.

This clonotype was counted between two and nine times. This rearrangement joins TRBV6-2 or TRBV6-3 to TRBJ2-1, with 8 bases fitting TRBD1. CDR3 size: 17 residues. V shed 6 bases, J shed 4 bases, and the junction held 14 bases outside the gene matches. From germline, CDR1 is MNHEY and CDR2 SVGEGT. In nucleotides, the CDR3 is TGTGCCAGCAGCTCGCGAGAACAGGGGGGCCCTTACAATGAGCAGTTCTTC. It codes for CASSSREQGGPYNEQFF.

This chain uses TRBV7-2 with TRBJ2-2; TRBD1 matches 10 bases. The CDR3 totals 15 residues. Per the germline V gene, CDR1 is SGHTA and CDR2 is FQGNSA. The V segment lost 3 bases and the J segment 6 bases; nucleotides outside the gene matches: 4. The CDR3 is CASSFDRGPAGELFF. The CDR3 bases are TGTGCCAGCAGCTTTGACAGGGGGCCCGCCGGGGAGCTGTTTTTT.